This T cell receptor beta chain was observed in a study of resident and recirculating memory T cells in vitiligo. Study details: Genomic DNA was extracted from whole homogenized samples, with no cell sorting. General study points: No single dominant TCR clone appeared; lesion clonality varied.

Assay: immunoSEQ multiplex PCR; the TCRdb copy retains only in-frame clones and omits some. The sample contains tens of thousands of clones, 92% of which appear only once. Turning to this clone: Antigen: not known.

No change in lesions over the prior 6 months defined stable disease. CDR3 length: 14 amino acids. Germline V gives CDR1 SEHNR, CDR2 FQNEAQ (reference sequence). The V segment lost 1 base and the J segment 4 bases; nucleotides outside the gene matches: 2. This TCR was recovered from a male donor with vitiligo. This chain uses TRBV7-9 with TRBJ1-2; 8 nucleotides match TRBD1. Sequenced material: blood. CDR3 nucleotide sequence: TGTGCCAGCAGCTTAGACGACAGGGGCTATGGCTACACCTTC. It encodes CASSLDDRGYGYTF. The full variable domain, its missing parts supplied by reference TRBV7-9 and TRBJ1-2, is DTGVSQNPRHKITKRGQNVTFRCDPISEHNRLYWYRQTLGQGPEFLTYFQNEAQLEKSRLLSDRFSAERPKGSFSTLEIQRTEQGDSAMYLCASSLDDRGYGYTFGSGTRLTVV.